The T cell receptor (beta chain) described here comes from a study of cytomegalovirus exposure and HLA in healthy donors. Findings of the study overall: Later analysis showed most CMV-associated TCR beta chains appearing HLA-restricted.

Trimming at V came to 8 bases and at J to 2 bases, leaving 15 bases not matched to a gene. The germline V gene has CDR1 MNHEY and CDR2 SMNVEV (reference sequence). This CDR3 contains 16 residues. 13 Jbeta primers and 60 Vbeta primers were used for the PCR. Libraries were prepared by immunoSEQ multiplex PCR; TCRdb keeps only in-frame clonotypes and omits some of them. The sample includes some 120,000 clones, around 85% of them seen just once. Concerning this clone: Its cognate antigen is unknown.

The chain employs TRBV27 and TRBJ2-7, with 7 positions matching TRBD2. The receptor was isolated from a woman in her twenties or thirties in good health and CMV-seropositive. The sequencing sample was made of PBMCs. The CDR3 is CASRFSLVGTTYEQYF. For the CDR3, the DNA is TGTGCCAGCCGGTTCTCCTTGGTGGGGACTACCTACGAGCAGTACTTC.